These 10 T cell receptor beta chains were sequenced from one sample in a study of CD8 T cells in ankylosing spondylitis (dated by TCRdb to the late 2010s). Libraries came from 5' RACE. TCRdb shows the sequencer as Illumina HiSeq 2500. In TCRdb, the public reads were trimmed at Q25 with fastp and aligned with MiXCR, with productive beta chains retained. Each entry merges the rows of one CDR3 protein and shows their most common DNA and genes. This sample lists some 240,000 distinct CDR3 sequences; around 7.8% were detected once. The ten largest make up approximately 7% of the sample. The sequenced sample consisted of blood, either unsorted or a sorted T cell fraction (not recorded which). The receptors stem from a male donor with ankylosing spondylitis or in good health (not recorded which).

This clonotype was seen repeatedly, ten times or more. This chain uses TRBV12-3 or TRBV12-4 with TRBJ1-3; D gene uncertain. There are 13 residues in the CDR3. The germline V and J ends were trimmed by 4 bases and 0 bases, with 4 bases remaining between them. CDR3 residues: CASSWDSGNTIYF. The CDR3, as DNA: TGTGCCAGCAGTTGGGACTCTGGAAACACCATATATTTT.

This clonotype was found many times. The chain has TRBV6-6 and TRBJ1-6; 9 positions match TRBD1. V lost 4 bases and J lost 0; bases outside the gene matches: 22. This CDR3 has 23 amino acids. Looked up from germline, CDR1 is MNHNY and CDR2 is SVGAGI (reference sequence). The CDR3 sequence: CASSSGPPGTGFLSGSYNSPLHF. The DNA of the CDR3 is TGTGCCAGCAGTTCAGGGCCTCCAGGGACAGGGTTCCTCTCGGGCTCCTATAATTCACCCCTCCACTTT.

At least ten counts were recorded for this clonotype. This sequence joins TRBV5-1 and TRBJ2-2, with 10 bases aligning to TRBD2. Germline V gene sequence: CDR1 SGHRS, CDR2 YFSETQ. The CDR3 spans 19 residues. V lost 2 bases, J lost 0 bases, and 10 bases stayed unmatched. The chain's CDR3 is CASSFDPGLAFANTGELFF. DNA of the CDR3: TGCGCCAGCAGCTTCGACCCGGGACTAGCGTTCGCGAACACCGGGGAGCTGTTTTTT.

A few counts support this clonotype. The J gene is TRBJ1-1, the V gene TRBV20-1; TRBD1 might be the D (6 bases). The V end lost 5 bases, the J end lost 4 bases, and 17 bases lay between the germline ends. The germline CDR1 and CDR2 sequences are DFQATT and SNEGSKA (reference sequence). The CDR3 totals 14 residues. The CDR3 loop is CSAQGGGGSTEAFF. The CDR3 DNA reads TGCAGTGCTCAAGGGGGAGGGGGTAGCACTGAAGCTTTCTTT.

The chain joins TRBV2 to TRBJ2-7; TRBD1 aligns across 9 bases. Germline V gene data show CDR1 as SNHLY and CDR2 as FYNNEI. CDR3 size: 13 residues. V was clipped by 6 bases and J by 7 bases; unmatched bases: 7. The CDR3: CASSGTGMREQYF. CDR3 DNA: TGTGCCAGCAGCGGGACAGGGATGAGGGAGCAGTACTTC.

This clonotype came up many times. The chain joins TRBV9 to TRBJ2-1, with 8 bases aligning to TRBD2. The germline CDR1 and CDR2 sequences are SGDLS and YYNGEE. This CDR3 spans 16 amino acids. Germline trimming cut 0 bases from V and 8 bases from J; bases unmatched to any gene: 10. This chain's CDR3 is CASSVAGGSGSYEQFF. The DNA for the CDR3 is TGTGCCAGCAGCGTAGCCGGGGGGAGCGGGAGCTATGAGCAGTTCTTC.

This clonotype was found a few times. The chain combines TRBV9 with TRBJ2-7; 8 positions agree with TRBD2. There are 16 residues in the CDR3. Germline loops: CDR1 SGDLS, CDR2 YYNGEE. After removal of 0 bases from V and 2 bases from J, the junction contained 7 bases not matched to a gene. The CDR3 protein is CASSVEGGRFAYEQYF. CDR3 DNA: TGTGCCAGCAGCGTAGAGGGCGGGAGGTTTGCCTACGAGCAGTACTTC.

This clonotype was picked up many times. The CDR3 DNA is TGCAGTGCTAGAGATGTGGGAGGGCCCGGCTACACCTTC. It specifies CSARDVGGPGYTF. The rearrangement uses TRBV20-1 and TRBJ1-2; D remains ambiguous. Trimming shortened V by 0 bases and J by 8 bases, and 13 bases separated the two germline ends. Per the germline V gene, CDR1 is DFQATT and CDR2 is SNEGSKA (reference sequence). The CDR3 is made up of 13 amino acids.

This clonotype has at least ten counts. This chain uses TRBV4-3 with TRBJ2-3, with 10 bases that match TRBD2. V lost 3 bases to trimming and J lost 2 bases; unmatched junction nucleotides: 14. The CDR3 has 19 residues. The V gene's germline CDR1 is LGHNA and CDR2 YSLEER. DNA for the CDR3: TGCGCCAGCAGCCATGGACGAATCGGGACTAGCGTCTCCACAGATACGCAGTATTTT. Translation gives CASSHGRIGTSVSTDTQYF.

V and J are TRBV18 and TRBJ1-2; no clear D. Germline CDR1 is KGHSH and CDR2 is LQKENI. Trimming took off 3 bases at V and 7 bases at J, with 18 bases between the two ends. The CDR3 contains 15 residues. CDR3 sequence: CASSPYAQRYGGYTF. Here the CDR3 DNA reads TGTGCCAGCTCACCGTACGCACAGCGATATGGTGGCTACACCTTC.